Sequencing of this TCR beta chain was carried out in a study of T cells in localized non-small cell lung cancer. About this clone: Its antigen is as yet unknown.

Study-wide results and limits: Longer overall survival accompanied higher blood T cell density. Uninvolved adjacent lung had more T cell clonality than any other tissue, topping tumor.

This table comes from immunoSEQ multiplex PCR, and its TCRdb copy is limited to in-frame clones, with some not included. The sample records 78,000 or so clones, 80% to 90% being singletons. CDR3 size: 17 residues. Between the trimmed V and J ends, which lost 2 bases and 6 bases, there was a span of 21 bases. Germline V lookup: CDR1 WNHNN, CDR2 SYGVQD (reference sequence). The V gene is TRBV10-1, the J gene TRBJ2-3, with D possibly being TRBD2 (6 bases). Sequences were derived from peripheral blood, sampled before any cancer treatment. The clonotype comes from a man aged 35 to 69 with stage I lung adenocarcinoma. The CDR3 coding sequence is TGCGCCAGCAGTGAGAACCCGACGGGGCCGGGGGAGGATACGCAGTATTTT. This sequence encodes CASSENPTGPGEDTQYF.